This passage covers 23 T cell receptor beta chains from one sample sequenced in a study of blood T cells in healthy people across ages. PCR was performed a second time for roughly 7 to 11 cycles using a sample-barcoded 5' primer and a J-beta primer mix. TCRdb itself ran the 5' RACE reads through MiXCR, one entry per CDR3 protein. Here the sample spans about 1.4 million distinct CDR3 sequences, approximately 59% being singletons. The specimen sequenced was blood. These receptors were obtained from a man between 18 and 29 years old in good health.

In its sample, this clonotype was seen a few times. The chain employs TRBV2 and TRBJ2-4; D ambiguous. CDR1 is SNHLY and CDR2 is FYNNEI in the germline V gene. The length of the CDR3 is 15 residues. Between the trimmed V and J ends, which lost 6 bases and 0 bases, there was a span of 12 bases. The CDR3 loop is CASRRTSGAKNIQYF. The CDR3 nucleotides read TGTGCCAGCAGGAGGACCTCCGGAGCCAAAAACATTCAGTACTTC.

CDR3 sequence reads: CASSLGGRGYYNSPLHF. CDR3 bases: TGTGCCAGCAGCTTAGGGGGCAGGGGGTACTATAATTCACCCCTCCACTTT. The rearrangement joins TRBV7-2 to TRBJ1-6; 7 bases line up with TRBD1. The ends lost 1 base at V and 3 bases at J; junction bases unmatched: 6. The CDR3 has 17 residues. Germline V gene data show CDR1 as SGHTA and CDR2 as FQGNSA. The complete variable domain, with remaining parts taken from reference TRBV7-2 and TRBJ1-6, reads GAGVSQSPSNKVTEKGKDVELRCDPISGHTALYWYRQSLGQGLEFLIYFQGNSAPDKSGLPSDRFSAERTGGSVSTLTIQRTQQEDSAVYLCASSLGGRGYYNSPLHFGNGTRLTVT.

The rearrangement links TRBV3-1 to TRBJ2-1; D possibly corresponds to TRBD2 (5 bases). Trimming took 4 bases from V and 6 from J, leaving 10 bases between them. In germline, CDR1 is LGHDT, CDR2 YNNKEL (reference sequence). This CDR3 has 13 residues. The CDR3 spells CASSPDWPNEQFF. CDR3 coding DNA: TGTGCCAGCAGCCCGGACTGGCCCAATGAGCAGTTCTTC.

The chain links TRBV24-1 to TRBJ2-2; 10 nucleotides match TRBD2. J gave up 7 bases and V 5 bases, and 15 bases lay outside the gene matches. This CDR3 contains 18 residues. Germline V lookup: CDR1 KGHDR, CDR2 SFDVKD. The CDR3 nucleotides are TGTGCCACCAGTGCCCCTAGCGGGAGCCTCCCCGACGTCGGGGAGCTGTTTTTT. Protein sequence: CATSAPSGSLPDVGELFF.

This clonotype has a handful of counts. The rearrangement joins TRBV4-1 to TRBJ1-2; 7 bases align to TRBD1. J gave up 6 bases and V 2 bases, and 9 bases lay outside the gene matches. From germline, CDR1 is MGHRA and CDR2 YSYEKL. There are 15 residues in the CDR3. The CDR3 nucleotides are TGCGCCAGCAGCCAAACAACAGGGGACTGGAATGGCTACACCTTC. Protein product: CASSQTTGDWNGYTF.

This clonotype was detected only once. A much bigger clone sits one base away, suggesting this may be a read error. J is TRBJ2-7 and V is TRBV20-1; no clear D gene. The germline gives CDR1 DFQATT, CDR2 SNEGSKA (reference sequence). This CDR3 has 14 residues. This CDR3 is CSARDGRSSHEQYF. The CDR3 DNA follows: TGCAGTGCTAGAGACGGCAGGAGCTCCCACGAGCAGTACTTC.

This chain connects TRBV3-1 to TRBJ1-2; tentative D call: TRBD1 (5 bases). V lost 0 bases and J lost 7, with 18 bases in between. Per germline, CDR1 LGHDT and CDR2 YNNKEL (reference sequence). This CDR3 has 16 amino acids. CDR3 sequence (DNA): TGTGCCAGCAGCCAAGATAGGACAACCAAGATACCTGGCTACACCTTC. It is translated as CASSQDRTTKIPGYTF.

The chain employs TRBV28 and TRBJ1-5, with 7 positions matching TRBD1. CDR3 length: 15 residues. V lost 6 bases and J lost 7; bases outside the gene matches: 12. CDR1 MDHEN and CDR2 SYDVKM come from the germline V gene. CDR3 sequence: CASSRRGTRMQPQHF. The DNA for the CDR3 is TGTGCCAGCAGCCGCAGGGGGACCCGAATGCAGCCCCAGCATTTT.

The rearrangement uses TRBV27 and TRBJ1-6; D gene ambiguous. Germline V gives CDR1 MNHEY, CDR2 SMNVEV (reference sequence). The CDR3 extends over 15 amino acids. Trimming removed 6 bases from V and 3 bases from J, with 12 bases in between. The CDR3 sequence: CASRSGLDYNSPLHF. The CDR3 nucleotides are TGTGCCAGCAGGTCCGGGCTTGACTATAATTCACCCCTCCACTTT.

The chain links TRBV3-1 to TRBJ1-3, with TRBD1 matching 7 bases. With V trimmed by 1 base and J by 0 bases, 9 bases remained unmatched. Germline V gene lookup returns CDR1 LGHDT and CDR2 YNNKEL (reference sequence). CDR3 length: 18 amino acids. The DNA for the CDR3 is TGTGCCAGCAGCCAAGTGGGGGACAGAGCGAGCTCTGGAAACACCATATATTTT. Encoded protein: CASSQVGDRASSGNTIYF.

This clonotype was observed a few times. The CDR3 is CARKLVRGAGANVLTF. For the CDR3, the DNA is TGTGCCAGGAAGTTGGTCAGGGGAGCCGGGGCCAACGTCCTGACTTTC. The chain carries TRBV2 and TRBJ2-6, with D perhaps TRBD1 (6 bases). Trimming removed 9 bases at V and 4 bases at J, with 19 bases between. The CDR3 totals 16 residues. Per germline, CDR1 SNHLY and CDR2 FYNNEI.

In DNA, the CDR3 is TGCGCCAGCAGCCAAGAAGGGCACAGGGCCTATGGCTACACCTTC. This gives the protein CASSQEGHRAYGYTF. The rearrangement links TRBV4-1 to TRBJ1-2; D possibly corresponds to TRBD1 (6 bases). Germline lookup yields CDR1 MGHRA and CDR2 YSYEKL. The CDR3 is 15 amino acids. The V gene lost 0 bases and the J gene lost 4 bases, with 12 bases spanning the gap.

In its sample, this clonotype was seen a few times. This chain links TRBV29-1 with TRBJ2-1; possibly TRBD1 for D (6 bases). The CDR3 contains 14 residues. V lost 8 bases to trimming and J lost 7 bases, with 21 bases between them. The germline V gene encodes CDR1 SQVTM and CDR2 ANQGSEA. The CDR3 DNA reads as TGCAGCACCGCGTTTGGGGGTACAGGGAATGAGCAGTTCTTC. Amino acids: CSTAFGGTGNEQFF.

CDR3 nucleotides: TGCGCCAGCAGATGGACTGGCGACACCTACGAGCAGTACTTC. The encoded protein is CASRWTGDTYEQYF. V and J are TRBV5-1 and TRBJ2-7; possibly TRBD2 for D (5 bases). Trimming left V 5 bases short and J 2 bases short, with 14 bases between. There are 14 residues in the CDR3. In germline, CDR1 is SGHRS, CDR2 YFSETQ.

There are a few counts of this clonotype. The J gene is TRBJ1-2, the V gene TRBV4-1; D unresolved. Between the trimmed V and J ends, which lost 0 bases and 4 bases, there was a span of 6 bases. The germline V gene encodes CDR1 MGHRA and CDR2 YSYEKL. The CDR3 is 13 amino acids. CDR3 DNA sequence: TGCGCCAGCAGCCAAGATCTGACCTATGGCTACACCTTC. It encodes CASSQDLTYGYTF.

The chain carries TRBV29-1 and TRBJ1-5; D is possibly TRBD1 (6 bases). Germline loops: CDR1 SQVTM, CDR2 ANQGSEA. V was clipped by 4 bases and J by 4 bases, with 11 bases between them. CDR3 size: 13 residues. The CDR3 bases are TGCAGCGTTGGGGGGGACACAAATCAGCCCCAGCATTTT. Protein product: CSVGGDTNQPQHF.

The rearrangement links TRBV12-3 or TRBV12-4 to TRBJ2-3; the D gene could be TRBD1 or TRBD2 (5 bases each). V was pared by 10 bases and J by 4 bases, with 12 bases between. The CDR3 has 12 amino acids. The CDR3 DNA follows: TGTGCCACCGGGGCCTTGCCAGATACGCAGTATTTT. Translation: CATGALPDTQYF.

The chain links TRBV12-3 or TRBV12-4 to TRBJ2-1; D is unresolved. The V and J ends lost 7 bases and 8 bases respectively, with 9 bases between them. CDR3 length: 11 residues. CDR3 sequence (DNA): TGTGCCAGCACCCAAGGTGATGAGCAGTTCTTC. It translates to CASTQGDEQFF.

In its sample, this clonotype was seen once. The chain is built from TRBV28 and TRBJ1-6, with unresolved D. This CDR3 spans 13 amino acids. Germline V lookup: CDR1 MDHEN, CDR2 SYDVKM. V shed 5 bases and J shed 8 bases, with 10 bases lying between them. CDR3 sequence reads: CASSLQYYSPLHF. The CDR3, as DNA: TGTGCCAGCAGTCTACAATATTATTCACCCCTCCACTTT.

This chain joins TRBV11-2 and TRBJ2-5; D perhaps matches TRBD1 (6 bases). The germline V gene has CDR1 SGHAT and CDR2 FQNNGV. V shed 4 bases and J shed 0 bases, with 12 bases lying between them. This CDR3 spans 15 amino acids. The CDR3 DNA reads TGTGCCAGCAGCTATACGACAGGCAACCAAGAGACCCAGTACTTC. Amino acid sequence: CASSYTTGNQETQYF.

Comment on this clonotype: A read error may be the cause here, since a much bigger clone is one base away. Here the CDR3 DNA reads TGTGTCAGCAGCTTAGACGGAACAGATACGCAGTATTTT. This codes for CVSSLDGTDTQYF. V and J are TRBV13 and TRBJ2-3; D is unresolved. CDR1 is PRHDT and CDR2 is FYEKMQ in the germline V gene (reference sequence). There are 13 residues in the CDR3.

The chain is built from TRBV20-1 and TRBJ2-7; 8 nucleotides match TRBD2. The germline V gene encodes CDR1 DFQATT and CDR2 SNEGSKA (reference sequence). This CDR3 comprises 13 residues. Trimming took 1 base from V and 5 from J; bases not matched to a gene: 4. The CDR3 DNA follows: TGCAGTGCTAGAGCGGGAGGGAGAAACGAGCAGTACTTC. Amino acids: CSARAGGRNEQYF.

The chain joins TRBV7-9 to TRBJ2-2; the D is unclear. The V end was cut by 6 bases, the J end by 0 bases, with 14 bases between. This CDR3 region has 16 residues. From germline, CDR1 is SEHNR and CDR2 FQNEAQ (reference sequence). Here the CDR3 DNA reads TGTGCCAGCAGGAGTCCCCCACCAGCGAACACCGGGGAGCTGTTTTTT. Translation gives CASRSPPPANTGELFF. The full variable domain, in which reference TRBV7-9 and TRBJ2-2 provide the parts outside the CDR3, is DTGVSQNPRHKITKRGQNVTFRCDPISEHNRLYWYRQTLGQGPEFLTYFQNEAQLEKSRLLSDRFSAERPKGSFSTLEIQRTEQGDSAMYLCASRSPPPANTGELFFGEGSRLTVL.